The 32 T cell receptor beta chains presented below share a single source sample, sequenced in a study of cytomegalovirus exposure and HLA in healthy donors. The study ran its PCR with 60 Vbeta and 13 Jbeta primers. Libraries were prepared by immunoSEQ multiplex PCR; TCRdb keeps only in-frame clonotypes and omits some of them. The table for this sample gives roughly 80,000 clones. The sequenced material came from PBMCs. The receptors shown here come from a man in his fifties in good health and CMV-seronegative.

The chain joins TRBV18 to TRBJ2-5; no clear D. The CDR3 has 13 amino acids. Trimming took 3 bases from V and 5 from J, leaving 10 bases between them. Per germline, CDR1 KGHSH and CDR2 LQKENI. The CDR3 DNA follows: TGTGCCAGCTCACCGATAGATACCGAGACCCAGTACTTC. This sequence encodes CASSPIDTETQYF.

This chain connects TRBV15 to TRBJ1-3; TRBD1 matches 7 bases. Germline V CDR1 and CDR2: LNHNV, YYDKDF (reference sequence). V was pared by 3 bases and J by 0 bases, with 5 bases of the junction left unmatched. The CDR3 runs 16 residues. CDR3 sequence: CATSRGQWGSGNTIYF. CDR3 nucleotides: TGTGCCACCAGCAGGGGACAGTGGGGCTCTGGAAACACCATATATTTT.

The gene calls are TRBV5-6 and TRBJ1-2; TRBD1 matches 7 bases. The V gene end was trimmed by 3 bases and the J gene end by 2 bases; junction bases not matched to a gene: 4. This CDR3 has 14 residues. The germline V gene encodes CDR1 SGHDT and CDR2 YYEEEE. In DNA form, the CDR3 reads TGTGCCAGCAGCTACCGGGACAGCAACTATGGCTACACCTTC. The encoded protein is CASSYRDSNYGYTF.

This chain links TRBV18 with TRBJ2-1; tentatively, D is TRBD2 (6 bases). V lost 6 bases, J lost 5 bases, and 8 bases lay in between. The germline gives CDR1 KGHSH, CDR2 LQKENI. The CDR3 runs to 12 residues. CDR3 protein: CASSEGDNEQFF. CDR3 coding DNA: TGTGCCAGCTCGGAGGGAGACAATGAGCAGTTCTTC.

The chain joins TRBV9 to TRBJ1-4; D remains ambiguous. The CDR3 has 14 amino acids. The germline V gene has CDR1 SGDLS and CDR2 YYNGEE. Trimming took off 0 bases at V and 6 bases at J, with 9 bases between the two ends. The CDR3 region has the DNA TGTGCCAGCAGCGTAGGCGGGTCTCATGAAAAACTGTTTTTT. Protein sequence: CASSVGGSHEKLFF.

The chain has TRBV6-5 and TRBJ1-1, with TRBD1 as a possible D gene (5 bases). Per the germline V gene, CDR1 is MNHEY and CDR2 is SVGAGI. The V end was cut by 4 bases, the J end by 4 bases, with 7 bases between. CDR3 length equals 12 residues. The CDR3 is CASSSGGTEAFF. The CDR3 coding sequence is TGTGCCAGCAGTTCCGGGGGCACTGAAGCTTTCTTT.

This chain uses TRBV9 with TRBJ1-1; D remains unclear. In germline, CDR1 is SGDLS, CDR2 YYNGEE. V was shortened by 2 bases and J by 2 bases, with 13 bases between the two germline ends. The CDR3 covers 15 residues. This CDR3 reads CASSVKSSSNTEAFF. The CDR3 nucleotides are TGTGCCAGCAGCGTCAAGAGCTCCTCAAACACTGAAGCTTTCTTT.

This sequence joins TRBV5-1 and TRBJ1-2, with 9 bases matching TRBD1. The CDR3 length is 14 residues. Looked up from germline, CDR1 is SGHRS and CDR2 is YFSETQ. V shed 4 bases and J 7 bases; nucleotides not matched to a gene: 8. CDR3 DNA sequence: TGCGCCAGCAGCACGGGACAGGGAGTTAGTGGCTACACCTTC. Translating gives CASSTGQGVSGYTF.

V usage is TRBV28 and J usage is TRBJ1-1; the D is unclear. Germline V gene lookup returns CDR1 MDHEN and CDR2 SYDVKM. The V and J ends lost 4 bases and 11 bases respectively, with 20 bases between them. The CDR3 runs 14 residues. The chain's CDR3 is CASSYHVVAAGAFF. CDR3 sequence (DNA): TGTGCCAGCAGTTACCACGTCGTGGCCGCCGGGGCTTTCTTT.

The chain is built from TRBV9 and TRBJ2-5; 7 nucleotides agree with TRBD1. The DNA end is a closer match to TRBJ2-7, so the J assignment may be wrong. Germline values: CDR1 SGDLS, CDR2 YYNGEE. This CDR3 is 13 amino acids long. The CDR3 sequence: CASSEGAAYEQYF. In DNA, the CDR3 is TGTGCCAGCAGCGAGGGGGCCGCCTACGAGCAGTACTTC.

The chain combines TRBV6-6 with TRBJ1-2; D perhaps matches TRBD1 (6 bases). CDR1 is MNHNY and CDR2 is SVGAGI in the germline V gene (reference sequence). The V and J ends lost 2 bases and 9 bases respectively, with 13 bases between them. The CDR3 loop spans 13 amino acids. CDR3 loop: CASSYGSGASYTF. The CDR3 DNA reads TGTGCCAGCAGTTACGGCTCAGGGGCAAGCTACACCTTC.

The chain carries TRBV5-5 and TRBJ2-2, with 8 bases lining up with TRBD1. Germline assignment: CDR1 SGHKS and CDR2 YYEKEE (reference sequence). The J segment lost 3 bases and the V segment lost 9 bases, leaving 16 bases of the junction unmatched. The CDR3 extends over 17 amino acids. The CDR3: CATFGLSGGAHTGELFF. DNA for the CDR3: TGTGCCACCTTTGGGCTCTCAGGGGGCGCACACACCGGGGAGCTGTTTTTT.

The rearrangement uses TRBV7-5 and TRBJ2-7; the table's TRBD1 call for D was not verified on the DNA. TRBV7-5 is given as a pseudogene. This CDR3 spans 15 amino acids. The CDR3 loop reads CARSFYDSGSYEQYF. CDR3 DNA sequence: TGTGCCAGAAGCTTCTATGACAGTGGGTCCTACGAGCAGTACTTC.

The chain carries TRBV7-9 and TRBJ1-5; TRBD1 aligns across 8 bases. Germline lookup yields CDR1 SEHNR and CDR2 FQNEAQ (reference sequence). V shed 4 bases and J 2 bases; nucleotides not matched to a gene: 7. The CDR3 consists of 16 residues. The CDR3 coding sequence is TGTGCCAGCAGCTCCGGGACAGGATACCGCAATCAGCCCCAGCATTTT. This encodes CASSSGTGYRNQPQHF.

The J gene is TRBJ2-3, the V gene TRBV7-3, with 11 positions matching TRBD2. The germline V gene encodes CDR1 SGHTA and CDR2 FQGTGA. V dropped 2 bases and J dropped 6; count of bases not matched to a gene: 10. This CDR3 comprises 17 residues. CDR3: CASSLEGLAGGRDTQYF. The CDR3 nucleotides read TGTGCCAGCAGCTTAGAGGGGCTAGCGGGGGGACGGGATACGCAGTATTTT.

V gene TRBV6-1 combines with J gene TRBJ1-4, with 7 bases that match TRBD1. V was pared by 6 bases and J by 3 bases, with 4 bases of the junction left unmatched. Germline V CDR1 and CDR2: MNHNS, SASEGT. This CDR3 has 14 amino acids. The CDR3 region is CASRRGTANEKLFF. For the CDR3, the DNA is TGTGCCAGCAGAAGAGGGACAGCTAATGAAAAACTGTTTTTT.

V usage is TRBV7-2 and J usage is TRBJ2-5, with 7 bases identical to TRBD1. The CDR3 spans 14 residues. The V and J ends lost 6 bases and 5 bases, in that order; junction bases with no gene match: 9. Germline CDR1 is SGHTA and CDR2 is FQGNSA. The CDR3 is CASSRRQGTETQYF. The CDR3 DNA is TGTGCCAGCAGTCGGAGACAGGGTACGGAGACCCAGTACTTC. The whole variable domain, filled in from reference TRBV7-2 and TRBJ2-5, reads GAGVSQSPSNKVTEKGKDVELRCDPISGHTALYWYRQSLGQGLEFLIYFQGNSAPDKSGLPSDRFSAERTGGSVSTLTIQRTQQEDSAVYLCASSRRQGTETQYFGPGTRLLVL.

The chain couples TRBV7-2 to TRBJ2-5, with 7 bases matching TRBD1. Germline V gene lookup returns CDR1 SGHTA and CDR2 FQGNSA. The CDR3 totals 14 residues. V lost 2 bases, J lost 3 bases, and 3 bases stayed unmatched. In DNA form, the CDR3 reads TGTGCCAGCAGCTTATTCACAGGGGAAGAGACCCAGTACTTC. Translated, it gives CASSLFTGEETQYF.

The J gene is TRBJ1-6, the V gene TRBV2, with 9 bases matching TRBD1. V lost 4 bases and J lost 8; bases outside the gene matches: 6. This CDR3 is 15 amino acids long. CDR1 is SNHLY, CDR2 FYNNEI, per germline. This CDR3 reads CASSGRDREYSPLHF. The CDR3 region has the DNA TGTGCCAGCAGTGGTAGGGACAGGGAGTATTCACCCCTCCACTTT.

The chain combines TRBV5-1 with TRBJ2-7; 7 bases line up with TRBD1. Germline values: CDR1 SGHRS, CDR2 YFSETQ. V trimming: 1 base; J trimming: 0 bases; junction bases outside the gene matches: 1. This CDR3 spans 14 amino acids. The CDR3 DNA reads as TGCGCCAGCAGCTTGTCAGGGGGCTCCTACGAGCAGTACTTC. Its translation is CASSLSGGSYEQYF. The variable domain in full, with the rest retrieved from reference TRBV5-1 and TRBJ2-7, is KAGVTQTPRYLIKTRGQQVTLSCSPISGHRSVSWYQQTPGQGLQFLFEYFSETQRNKGNFPGRFSGRQFSNSRSEMNVSTLELGDSALYLCASSLSGGSYEQYFGPGTRLTVT.

J is TRBJ2-1 and V is TRBV11-3, with unresolved D. V was clipped by 0 bases and J by 5 bases, with 11 bases between them. Germline V gene sequence: CDR1 SGHNT, CDR2 YENEEA. The CDR3 sequence is 15 residues long. CDR3 in amino acids: CASSLEAGQDNEQFF. CDR3 nucleotides: TGTGCCAGCAGCTTAGAGGCTGGCCAGGACAATGAGCAGTTCTTC.

This chain links TRBV6-5 with TRBJ1-2, with 7 bases that match TRBD1. The CDR3 runs 14 residues. Germline CDR1 is MNHEY and CDR2 is SVGAGI. J lost 5 bases, V lost 0 bases, and 3 bases had no gene match. This chain's CDR3 is CASSYSGGPYGYTF. The CDR3 DNA is TGTGCCAGCAGTTACTCAGGGGGCCCTTATGGCTACACCTTC.

The V call is TRBV5-6, the J call TRBJ2-7, with 10 bases identical to TRBD1. The germline CDR1 and CDR2 sequences are SGHDT and YYEEEE. The V segment lost 0 bases and the J segment 4 bases; nucleotides outside the gene matches: 7. The CDR3 runs 16 residues. Here the CDR3 DNA reads TGTGCCAGCAGCTTGGATGGGACAGGGGCGAAATACGAGCAGTACTTC. Its protein product is CASSLDGTGAKYEQYF. The full variable domain, its missing parts supplied by reference TRBV5-6 and TRBJ2-7, is DAGVTQSPTHLIKTRGQQVTLRCSPKSGHDTVSWYQQALGQGPQFIFQYYEEEERQRGNFPDRFSGHQFPNYSSELNVNALLLGDSALYLCASSLDGTGAKYEQYFGPGTRLTVT.

V gene TRBV5-6 combines with J gene TRBJ2-4; 12 bases align to TRBD2. J gave up 8 bases and V 3 bases, and 6 bases lay outside the gene matches. Per germline, CDR1 SGHDT and CDR2 YYEEEE. The CDR3 is 15 amino acids. The CDR3 DNA sequence: TGTGCCAGCAGCTCGACGACTAGCGGGGGTGACATTCAGTACTTC. It codes for CASSSTTSGGDIQYF.

The V call is TRBV10-3, the J call TRBJ2-5; the D is unclear. Germline CDR1 is ENHRY and CDR2 is SYGVKD. The CDR3 has 13 residues. The V gene lost 3 bases and the J gene lost 5 bases, with 10 bases spanning the gap. The CDR3 here is CAISDAERETQYF. CDR3 in DNA: TGTGCCATCAGTGACGCGGAACGGGAGACCCAGTACTTC.

The rearrangement joins TRBV19 to TRBJ1-2; D may be TRBD1 (5 bases). V gave up 5 bases and J gave up 5 bases, with 18 bases separating them. CDR1 LNHDA and CDR2 SQIVND come from the germline V gene (reference sequence). The CDR3 is 15 residues long. CDR3 bases: TGTGCCAGTAGTGAGCAGGGACTTCTGAGATATGGCTACACCTTC. This translates into CASSEQGLLRYGYTF.

This chain links TRBV7-9 with TRBJ2-5; 8 positions match TRBD2. The J segment lost 2 bases and the V segment lost 1 base, leaving 9 bases of the junction unmatched. In germline, CDR1 is SEHNR, CDR2 FQNEAQ (reference sequence). The CDR3 length is 17 residues. The CDR3 here is CASSLGSIAGTQETQYF. The DNA of the CDR3 is TGTGCCAGCAGCTTAGGATCGATAGCGGGGACACAAGAGACCCAGTACTTC.

The chain is built from TRBV6-1 and TRBJ2-7, with 11 bases aligning to TRBD1. Germline V gene sequence: CDR1 MNHNS, CDR2 SASEGT. V shed 7 bases, J shed 3 bases, and the junction held 8 bases outside the gene matches. The CDR3 totals 15 residues. CDR3 sequence: CASNHRTGGFYEQYF. The CDR3 bases are TGTGCCAGCAACCACCGGACAGGGGGCTTCTACGAGCAGTACTTC.

The V call is TRBV9, the J call TRBJ2-1; 8 positions agree with TRBD2. The CDR3 sequence is 14 residues long. Germline V gene data show CDR1 as SGDLS and CDR2 as YYNGEE. V dropped 0 bases and J dropped 6; count of bases not matched to a gene: 2. The CDR3 sequence: CASSVAGGGNEQFF. For the CDR3, the DNA is TGTGCCAGCAGCGTAGCCGGGGGGGGCAATGAGCAGTTCTTC.

This sequence joins TRBV9 and TRBJ2-7, with 9 bases that match TRBD1. Looked up from germline, CDR1 is SGDLS and CDR2 is YYNGEE. This CDR3 contains 14 residues. The V and J ends lost 2 bases and 5 bases, in that order; junction bases with no gene match: 5. The CDR3 sequence is CASSVSTGGNEQYF. For the CDR3, the DNA is TGTGCCAGCAGCGTCTCGACAGGGGGGAACGAGCAGTACTTC. Based on the CDR3 plus reference TRBV9 and TRBJ2-7, the full variable domain is DSGVTQTPKHLITATGQRVTLRCSPRSGDLSVYWYQQSLDQGLQFLIQYYNGEERAKGNILERFSAQQFPDLHSELNLSSLELGDSALYFCASSVSTGGNEQYFGPGTRLTVT.

This chain links TRBV28 with TRBJ1-2; no clear D gene. The CDR3 covers 12 residues. V lost 5 bases to trimming and J lost 0 bases, with 4 bases between them. Per the germline V gene, CDR1 is MDHEN and CDR2 is SYDVKM. As DNA, the CDR3 is TGTGCCAGCAGTGTAACTAACTATGGCTACACCTTC. As protein: CASSVTNYGYTF.

The V call is TRBV6-5, the J call TRBJ1-5; D remains unclear. The V and J ends lost 8 bases and 3 bases respectively, with 14 bases between them. The CDR3 runs to 14 residues. Germline loops: CDR1 MNHEY, CDR2 SVGAGI. Here the CDR3 DNA reads TGTGCCAGCGCGCCTCAGGAGGCCAATCAGCCCCAGCATTTT. The encoded protein is CASAPQEANQPQHF.